The subject of this entry is one TCR beta chain. These data belong to a study of CD8 T cells in Susac syndrome. With random hexamers, roughly 0.45 to 1 ug RNA was reverse transcribed. The TCR beta CDR3 was amplified by immunoSEQ multiplex PCR across 54 Vbeta, 13 Jbeta. TCRdb passed the immunoSEQ multiplex PCR reads through MiXCR, listing each CDR3 protein once. The sample lists more than 150,000 distinct CDR3 sequences, 95% occurring once. CDR3 length: 14 amino acids. V shed 5 bases, J shed 4 bases, and the junction held 5 bases outside the gene matches. Germline values: CDR1 SGHTA, CDR2 FQGNSA. While CD8+ and CD4+ T cells were isolated negatively, TEMRA cells were enriched by FACS.

This clonotype was obtained from a human donor with Susac syndrome. The J gene is TRBJ2-7, the V gene TRBV7-2; 10 bases match TRBD2. Input material: CD4+ T cells from PBMCs. CDR3: CASSPGLAIYEQYF. In nucleotides, the CDR3 is TGTGCCAGCAGCCCGGGACTAGCGATTTACGAGCAGTACTTC.